The source of this TCR beta chain is a study of cytomegalovirus exposure and HLA in healthy donors. Across the whole study: From HLA-typed donors, an early data release held about 92 million unique TCRs. Findings of the study overall: TCR beta V segments were, for the most part, productive about 87% or about 30% of the time in an earlier analysis. There were about 160 TCR beta chains listed as cytomegalovirus-associated.

Trimming stripped 0 bases from V and 0 bases from J, with 9 bases between. Germline CDR1 is SGHTA and CDR2 is FQGNSA. The length of the CDR3 is 15 residues. Remarks on this clone: No antigen is known for it.

With 60 Vbeta and 13 Jbeta primers, the PCR was carried out. The repertoire was sequenced with immunoSEQ multiplex PCR; TCRdb's copy has only in-frame clones and lacks some. The profile shows 180,000 or so clones, more than 60% of them singletons. The V call is TRBV7-2, the J call TRBJ2-7, with D hard to call. The source is a woman between 40 and 55 years old in good health and CMV-seropositive. Source material: PBMCs. CDR3 in DNA: TGTGCCAGCAGCTTAGCGGCGCCTAGCTCCTACGAGCAGTACTTC. Its protein is CASSLAAPSSYEQYF.